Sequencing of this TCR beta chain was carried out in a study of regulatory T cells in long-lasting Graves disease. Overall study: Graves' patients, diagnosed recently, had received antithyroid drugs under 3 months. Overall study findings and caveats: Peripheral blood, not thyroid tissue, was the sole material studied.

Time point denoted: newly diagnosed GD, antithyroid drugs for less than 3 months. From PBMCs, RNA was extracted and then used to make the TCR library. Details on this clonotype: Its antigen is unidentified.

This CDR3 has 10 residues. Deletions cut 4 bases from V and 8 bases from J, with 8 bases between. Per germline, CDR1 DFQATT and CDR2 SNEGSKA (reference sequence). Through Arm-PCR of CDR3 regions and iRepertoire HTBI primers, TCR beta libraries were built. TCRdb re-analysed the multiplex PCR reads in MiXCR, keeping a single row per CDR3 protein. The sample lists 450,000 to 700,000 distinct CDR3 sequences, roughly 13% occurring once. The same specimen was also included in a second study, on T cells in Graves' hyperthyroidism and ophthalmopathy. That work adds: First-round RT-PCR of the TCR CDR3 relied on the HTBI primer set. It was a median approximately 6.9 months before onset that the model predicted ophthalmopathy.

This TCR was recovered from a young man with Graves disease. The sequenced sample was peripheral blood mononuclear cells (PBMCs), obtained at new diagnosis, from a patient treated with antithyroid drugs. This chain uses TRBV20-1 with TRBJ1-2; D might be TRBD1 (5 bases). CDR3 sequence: CSATPGGYTF. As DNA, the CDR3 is TGCAGTGCTACTCCAGGGGGCTACACCTTC.